This is a list of T cell receptor beta chains from one sample in a study of T cell responses to AZD1222 COVID-19 vaccine. The method was immunoSEQ multiplex PCR; TCRdb's version includes in-frame clones alone and lacks a portion of them. Of about 80,000 clones listed, about 91% were seen once; the top ten hold around 8%. The material was peripheral blood, obtained 28 days after the second AZD1222 dose. The receptors were gathered from an adult who received the AZD1222 COVID-19 vaccine. The CDR3 runs from the conserved cysteine through the conserved F or W. The order of the fields is V gene, D gene, J gene, CDR3 protein. A D gene is named only where the DNA matches it firmly.

v_call: TRBV5-1; d_call: .; j_call: TRBJ2-7; cdr3_aa: CASSLGTSLDEQYF
v_call: TRBV7-2; d_call: .; j_call: TRBJ2-5; cdr3_aa: CASSLTETQYF
v_call: TRBV18; d_call: TRBD1; j_call: TRBJ2-1; cdr3_aa: CASSPGQGNEQFF
v_call: TRBV12-3/TRBV12-4; d_call: .; j_call: TRBJ1-2; cdr3_aa: CASSLGAGVTF
v_call: TRBV6-5; d_call: .; j_call: TRBJ1-5; cdr3_aa: CASSYSRGAREPQHF
v_call: TRBV4-1; d_call: .; j_call: TRBJ1-4; cdr3_aa: CASSQKQLSNEKLFF
v_call: TRBV2; d_call: .; j_call: TRBJ2-7; cdr3_aa: CATAGLFSYEQYF
v_call: TRBV3-1/TRBV3-2; d_call: .; j_call: TRBJ2-1; cdr3_aa: CASRGTALGEQFF
v_call: TRBV11-2; d_call: .; j_call: TRBJ2-1; cdr3_aa: CASSLAYNEQFF
v_call: TRBV30; d_call: .; j_call: TRBJ2-7; cdr3_aa: CAWSGGTSNYEQYF
v_call: TRBV18; d_call: .; j_call: TRBJ1-1; cdr3_aa: CASSPTNTEAFF
v_call: TRBV9; d_call: .; j_call: TRBJ1-5; cdr3_aa: CASSPDGNSNQPQHF
v_call: TRBV6-6; d_call: TRBD1; j_call: TRBJ1-3; cdr3_aa: CATGDRAGNTIYF
v_call: TRBV3-1/TRBV3-2; d_call: TRBD2; j_call: TRBJ2-1; cdr3_aa: CASSQDLGLANEQFF
v_call: TRBV10-1; d_call: .; j_call: TRBJ2-7; cdr3_aa: CASSSGYEQYF
v_call: TRBV19; d_call: .; j_call: TRBJ2-5; cdr3_aa: CASSKGHFQETQYF
v_call: TRBV18; d_call: .; j_call: TRBJ1-5; cdr3_aa: CASSPEGGETRPQHF
v_call: TRBV30; d_call: .; j_call: TRBJ1-3; cdr3_aa: CAWEFAGATGNTIYF
v_call: TRBV19; d_call: TRBD2; j_call: TRBJ2-7; cdr3_aa: CASSIQLAGAYEQYF
v_call: TRBV7-9; d_call: .; j_call: TRBJ2-3; cdr3_aa: CASSRKLQGRVRRDTQYF
v_call: TRBV7-8; d_call: .; j_call: TRBJ1-6; cdr3_aa: CASRGAEAGRLPLHF
v_call: TRBV19; d_call: .; j_call: TRBJ1-5; cdr3_aa: CASSQGRSSNQPQHF
v_call: TRBV4-2; d_call: .; j_call: TRBJ2-7; cdr3_aa: CASSQETVSYEQYF
v_call: TRBV3-1/TRBV3-2; d_call: TRBD1; j_call: TRBJ1-2; cdr3_aa: CASSPDRAGYTF
v_call: TRBV7-3; d_call: .; j_call: TRBJ2-2; cdr3_aa: CASSYGGSAGELFF
v_call: TRBV4-3; d_call: .; j_call: TRBJ2-1; cdr3_aa: CASSQVGRSYNEQFF
v_call: TRBV6-5; d_call: TRBD2; j_call: TRBJ2-3; cdr3_aa: CASSYWEGADTQYF